The present T cell receptor (beta chain) was sequenced within a study of cytomegalovirus exposure and HLA in healthy donors. Regarding this clone: Its antigen is still unknown.

With 0 bases clipped from V and 6 bases from J, the junction kept 3 bases outside the gene matches. The CDR3 sequence is 15 residues long. CDR1 and CDR2 from the germline V gene are SGHDN and FVKESK. Clones were read by immunoSEQ multiplex PCR, and TCRdb kept only the in-frame ones, dropping some. This table has 100,000 to 150,000 clones, around 90% appearing once. Findings of the study overall: Some public TCRs appeared in many individuals, while most sequences were rare. About 150 TCR beta chains were listed as cytomegalovirus-associated.

The material sequenced was PBMCs. The rearrangement uses TRBV14 and TRBJ2-1; 9 nucleotides line up with TRBD2. This receptor was obtained from a woman aged 18-29 years in good health and CMV-seronegative. This CDR3 reads CASSQEGSGSNEQFF. In DNA, the CDR3 is TGTGCCAGCAGCCAAGAAGGTAGCGGGAGCAATGAGCAGTTCTTC.